These 9 T cell receptor beta chains were all obtained from the same sample, sequenced in a study of CD8 T cells in Susac syndrome. RNA amounts of about 0.45 to 1 ug underwent reverse transcription with random hexamers. One entry per CDR3 protein, called by TCRdb with MiXCR from the immunoSEQ multiplex PCR reads. Here the sample spans 150,000 to 200,000 distinct CDR3 sequences, 93% being singletons. Sequencing was done on a sample of CD4+ T cells from PBMCs. The receptors shown here come from a human donor in good health.

J is TRBJ2-5 and V is TRBV4-1; D is perhaps TRBD1 (5 bases). The CDR3 loop spans 14 amino acids. V lost 2 bases to trimming and J lost 5 bases, with 12 bases between them. The germline V gene encodes CDR1 MGHRA and CDR2 YSYEKL. The CDR3 loop reads CASSQYQGLETQYF. The CDR3 nucleotides read TGCGCCAGCAGCCAATATCAGGGTTTGGAGACCCAGTACTTC.

The rearrangement joins TRBV12-5 to TRBJ1-1; D is unresolved. Germline assignment: CDR1 LGHNT and CDR2 FRNRAP. CDR3 length equals 13 residues. V was clipped by 5 bases and J by 1 base, with 8 bases between them. CDR3 amino acids: CASGLRENTEAFF. The DNA of the CDR3 is TGTGCTAGTGGTCTACGGGAGAACACTGAAGCTTTCTTT.

The chain carries TRBV18 and TRBJ2-3, with D tentatively TRBD1 or TRBD2 (5 bases each). The CDR3 is made up of 16 amino acids. CDR1 KGHSH and CDR2 LQKENI come from the germline V gene. V was shortened by 0 bases and J by 5 bases, with 15 bases between the two germline ends. For the CDR3, the DNA is TGTGCCAGCTCACCACCCGGGACGATAACGGGAGATACGCAGTATTTT. As protein: CASSPPGTITGDTQYF.

J is TRBJ2-7 and V is TRBV5-1, with D perhaps TRBD1 or TRBD2 (6 bases each). This CDR3 is 15 amino acids long. Trimming shortened V by 0 bases and J by 5 bases, and 15 bases separated the two germline ends. Per the germline V gene, CDR1 is SGHRS and CDR2 is YFSETQ. The CDR3 protein is CASSLEGGYFNEQYF. DNA for the CDR3: TGCGCCAGCAGCTTGGAGGGGGGCTACTTTAACGAGCAGTACTTC.

The chain is built from TRBV5-6 and TRBJ1-1; D remains unclear. Trimming left V 1 base short and J 6 bases short, with 10 bases between. The CDR3 has 13 residues. Germline lookup yields CDR1 SGHDT and CDR2 YYEEEE. CDR3 region: CASSLYVWAEAFF. The CDR3 coding sequence is TGTGCCAGCAGCTTGTATGTTTGGGCTGAAGCTTTCTTT.

V is TRBV20-1 and J is TRBJ2-6, with D hard to call. Germline V gene lookup returns CDR1 DFQATT and CDR2 SNEGSKA (reference sequence). The CDR3 contains 16 residues. V shed 5 bases and J shed 0 bases, with 14 bases lying between them. CDR3 coding DNA: TGCAGTGCTCCCGGTTTATCAAGCTCTGGGGCCAACGTCCTGACTTTC. Translated, it gives CSAPGLSSSGANVLTF.

CDR3 loop: CASSVQLTEAFF. The DNA of the CDR3 is TGTGCCAGCAGTGTACAGCTGACAGAAGCTTTCTTT. The V gene is TRBV2, the J gene TRBJ1-1; no clear D. Per germline, CDR1 SNHLY and CDR2 FYNNEI. The CDR3 is 12 residues long. The V end lost 4 bases, the J end lost 8 bases, and 11 bases lay between the germline ends.

This chain joins TRBV19 and TRBJ1-1; a possible D gene is TRBD1 (6 bases). V dropped 6 bases and J dropped 6 bases, with 17 bases sitting between them. This CDR3 is built from 14 residues. CDR1 and CDR2 (germline): LNHDA, SQIVND (reference sequence). The CDR3 loop reads CASRIQGLEAEAFF. The CDR3 nucleotides are TGTGCCAGTAGAATACAGGGACTTGAGGCTGAAGCTTTCTTT.

The rearrangement uses TRBV24-1 and TRBJ2-2; 8 bases agree with TRBD1. V shed 3 bases and J 6 bases; nucleotides not matched to a gene: 5. Looked up from germline, CDR1 is KGHDR and CDR2 is SFDVKD. CDR3 length: 15 residues. In nucleotides, the CDR3 is TGTGCCACCAGTGATCCGCGACAGGGGTCCGGGGAGCTGTTTTTT. It yields the protein CATSDPRQGSGELFF.